This TCR beta chain was identified in a study of shared clonotypes between healthy human individuals (dated by TCRdb to 2019 to 2021). Concerning the study at large: A couple of women and a few men aged 18 to 49 years were included in the cohort. For each donor, CD4 naive and CD4 memory were each given three plates, CD8 naive was given two plates, and CD8 memory was given one plate. Blood TCR repertoires of a handful of healthy adults were deeply sequenced to estimate repertoire size and the extent of clonotype sharing between individuals. To increase sequencing depth and limit assay-specific biases, different laboratories used diverse techniques to prepare libraries and sequence TCR repertoires. Between about 0.9 and 8.9 billion PBMCs per donor were obtained by leukapheresis.

The CDR3 contains 14 residues, cysteine and phenylalanine counted. Only the CDR3 DNA stays, 42 bases, in frame from base 1. At the junction V is shortened by 2 bases and J by 7 bases, with 12 bases in between. Sequences MNHNS (CDR1) and SASEGT (CDR2) are obtained from the germline V gene. Overall study outcomes, separate from this receptor: Sampling was limited to blood, and TCR repertoires in tissue likely differ from TCR repertoires in blood. When a handful of donors were compared, the shared fraction of clonotypes was roughly 4.8% for naive CD4, roughly 3.3% for naive CD8, 2.3% for memory CD4, and around 0.4% for memory CD8. Compared with non-shared clonotypes, the clonotypes found in all four sorted-subset donors had higher generation probabilities. Pairwise subsampling indicated that sequencing depth was expected to affect the degree of clonotype sharing among donors. Larger estimated clonotype richness was generally found for naive subsets than for memory subsets. Rarefaction of sorted-subset datasets indicated incomplete sequencing despite the large sequencing depth. The genetic and exposure-history diversity represented was limited by the small number of donors.

In its sample, this clone was seen once. Its antigen specificity is not known. Per-base quality was not reported, and no clone a single base away is much larger than it. Using the deep immunoSEQ assay, TCR CDR3 regions were amplified from genomic DNA by multiplex PCR. For each cell subset, the extracted genomic DNA was distributed evenly across all wells of several immunoSEQ 96-well plates, and each plate served as one replicate. For sorted subsets, 150 to 250 ng genomic DNA, equal to tens of thousands of T cell genomes, was loaded into each replicate PCR. Purified libraries were quantified with a Qubit 3.0 fluorometer, sized on a Bioanalyzer 2100, and re-quantified with the KAPA Library Quantification kit. Every immunoSEQ 96-well plate was sequenced on a dedicated single-read 150-cycle Illumina NextSeq 550 flow cell. As for the original processing: Because the immunoSEQ output held only junctional sequences and lacked quality scores, the filtering could not match the filtering applied to full-length reads. Sequences were annotated with PyIR, a Python wrapper for IgBLAST v1.9, and V/J genes and CDR3 were assigned using IMGT germline references. Any read was removed if the V/J assignment was weak (E-value above 1e-6), the CDR3 was missing, or the read contained stop codons, out-of-frame junctions, or ambiguous translated residues. V3J clonotypes were defined as sequences sharing an identical inferred V gene, J gene, and CDR3 amino acid sequence. Percentage overlap between repertoires was computed as shared unique clonotypes divided by the size of the smaller repertoire. RTK rarefaction, the Chao1 estimator, and Recon v2.1 estimates of unobserved clonotypes were used to assess repertoire richness. For all TCRbeta clonotypes obtained by the gDNA method from a handful of donors, generation probabilities were computed with OLGA. Drawn from immuneACCESS, this table holds only the in-frame rearrangements with V and J called that TCRdb kept. Clones are partly lost; checked studies trace under half to an unresolved V gene and leave the rest unexplained. D and trimming were read from the DNA, whereas the V and J calls and clone size are those reported in that table. The table for this sample lists under 2.5 million clones; 85% to 95% of them were counted only once. About 0.41% of the sample lies in the top ten.

The donors were healthy, HIV-negative adults with no recently reported acute infections or vaccinations. Every donor was a Caucasian adult residing in Nashville, Tennessee, USA. CD4+ T cells were enriched through magnetic negative selection, after which naive cells were positively selected on CD45RA and the remaining negative fraction served as the memory subset. Blood was obtained by leukapheresis, after which PBMCs were separated by Ficoll-Histopaque density gradient centrifugation and cryopreserved in liquid nitrogen vapor phase. Analytical flow cytometry was used to check the purity and quantity of every magnetically sorted T cell population. Each sorted fraction had its genomic DNA isolated and then quantified by UV absorbance on a Nanodrop 2000c.

Sequenced sample: naive CD4+ T cells from PBMCs. The sample's cell subset or site label, decoded: CD45RA+ positively selected. Recombination connected TRBV6-1 to TRBJ2-1, with the D gene too uncertain to name. This TCR derives from a young man in good health. Some clones in this sample may be carry-over from other donors' samples. CDR3 region: CASSETFQRNEQFF. The DNA sequence reads TGTGCCAGCAGTGAAACATTCCAGCGTAATGAGCAGTTCTTC.